Below, 14 T cell receptor beta chains from the same sample are listed, as sequenced in a study of cytomegalovirus exposure and HLA in healthy donors. The PCR made use of 60 Vbeta and 13 Jbeta primers. Method: immunoSEQ multiplex PCR; TCRdb's copy keeps in-frame clones and lacks some. The sample records some 90,000 clones, 55% to 70% being singletons. Sequencing was carried out using PBMCs. Receptors originate from a boy younger than 18 in good health and CMV-seropositive.

This clone turned up a few times. This rearrangement joins TRBV4-1 to TRBJ1-5; 7 bases are shared with TRBD1. In germline, CDR1 is MGHRA, CDR2 YSYEKL. With V trimmed by 1 base and J by 3 bases, 3 bases remained unmatched. This CDR3 is built from 15 residues. CDR3 loop: CASSQGTGNNQPQHF. In nucleotides, the CDR3 is TGCGCCAGCAGCCAAGGGACAGGTAACAATCAGCCCCAGCATTTT.

This clone was picked up a small number of times. The chain combines TRBV6-1 with TRBJ1-2; D perhaps matches TRBD1 (6 bases). CDR1 and CDR2 (germline): MNHNS, SASEGT. The CDR3 spans 13 residues. Trimming removed 5 bases at V and 2 bases at J, with 9 bases between. The CDR3 bases are TGTGCCAGCAGTCAACAGGGAAACTATGGCTACACCTTC. This encodes CASSQQGNYGYTF.

The J gene is TRBJ2-7, the V gene TRBV30, with D maybe TRBD2 (6 bases). The V and J ends lost 5 bases and 6 bases respectively, with 11 bases between them. CDR1 is GTSNPN and CDR2 is SVGIG in the germline V gene (reference sequence). CDR3 length: 11 amino acids. The CDR3 region has the DNA TGTGCCTGGGGCTTGGGGGGCGAGCAGTACTTC. It specifies CAWGLGGEQYF.

In the case of this clone: The sample carries other DNA sequences with the same CDR3. The chain carries TRBV4-3 and TRBJ2-1, with 11 bases matching TRBD2. Germline values: CDR1 LGHNA, CDR2 YSLEER. V gave up 2 bases and J gave up 4 bases; unmatched junction bases: 1. The CDR3 extends over 15 amino acids. The CDR3 sequence is CASSQRTSGYNEQFF. Written as DNA, the CDR3 is TGCGCCAGCAGCCAACGGACTAGCGGGTACAATGAGCAGTTCTTC.

The chain employs TRBV11-2 and TRBJ2-7; maybe TRBD2 (5 bases). V was cut by 1 base and J by 2 bases, with 15 bases left in between. This CDR3 is built from 16 residues. Germline lookup yields CDR1 SGHAT and CDR2 FQNNGV. The CDR3 protein is CASSLVGWRAAYEQYF. CDR3 nucleotides: TGTGCCAGCAGCTTAGTTGGTTGGCGGGCGGCCTACGAGCAGTACTTC. The entire variable domain, with the rest obtained from reference TRBV11-2 and TRBJ2-7, is as follows: EAGVAQSPRYKIIEKRQSVAFWCNPISGHATLYWYQQILGQGPKLLIQFQNNGVVDDSQLPKDRFSAERLKGVDSTLKIQPAKLEDSAVYLCASSLVGWRAAYEQYFGPGTRLTVT.

The CDR3 reads CASSLSPGQESYGYTF. CDR3 in DNA: TGTGCCAGCAGCTTATCCCCGGGACAGGAAAGCTATGGCTACACCTTC. The chain recombines TRBV7-8 with TRBJ1-2, with 8 nucleotides matching TRBD1. The CDR3 extends over 16 amino acids. The ends lost 2 bases at V and 4 bases at J; junction bases unmatched: 9. CDR1 is SGHVS and CDR2 is FQNEAQ in the germline V gene. Full variable domain (rest looked up from reference TRBV7-8 and TRBJ1-2): GAGVSQSPRYKVAKRGQDVALRCDPISGHVSLFWYQQALGQGPEFLTYFQNEAQLDKSGLPSDRFFAERPEGSVSTLKIQRTQQEDSAVYLCASSLSPGQESYGYTFGSGTRLTVV.

This clone has only a few counts. The chain joins TRBV5-6 to TRBJ2-7, with D unresolved. Trimming shortened V by 1 base and J by 6 bases, and 23 bases separated the two germline ends. The CDR3 length is 17 residues. The germline CDR1 and CDR2 sequences are SGHDT and YYEEEE. In DNA form, the CDR3 reads TGTGCCAGCAGCTTGTTACTGTTAGCAGCCAATTTGGGCGAGCAGTACTTC. The encoded protein is CASSLLLLAANLGEQYF.

In its sample, this clone was seen a few times. This chain joins TRBV2 and TRBJ1-1, with a tentative D call TRBD1 (6 bases). The CDR3 length is 13 residues. Trimming cost V 5 bases and J 5 bases, with 12 bases left between them. Germline assignment: CDR1 SNHLY and CDR2 FYNNEI. CDR3 protein: CASSWTVRTEAFF. The CDR3 DNA is TGTGCCAGCAGTTGGACAGTCAGAACTGAAGCTTTCTTT.

This clone occurred a few times. The chain couples TRBV29-1 to TRBJ2-3; a weak D match, TRBD1 (6 bases). This CDR3 has 16 amino acids. Per the germline V gene, CDR1 is SQVTM and CDR2 is ANQGSEA. Trimming took off 0 bases at V and 3 bases at J, with 16 bases between the two ends. The CDR3 nucleotides are TGCAGCGTTGAAGATAGGTGGCAGGGGTCGACAGATACGCAGTATTTT. Translation: CSVEDRWQGSTDTQYF.

This chain links TRBV6-6 with TRBJ2-5; 16 bases align to TRBD2. The trim removed 5 bases at V and 5 bases at J, leaving 5 bases unmatched. Germline-derived CDR1 and CDR2 are MNHNY and SVGAGI (reference sequence). This CDR3 spans 16 amino acids. The CDR3 DNA follows: TGTGCCAGCAGTACGGGACTAGCGGGGGGGCAGGAGACCCAGTACTTC. This gives the protein CASSTGLAGGQETQYF.

The chain couples TRBV5-1 to TRBJ2-3; D possibly corresponds to TRBD2 (6 bases). Per germline, CDR1 SGHRS and CDR2 YFSETQ. The CDR3 has 13 residues. Trimming took 7 bases from V and 2 from J, leaving 11 bases between them. The CDR3 DNA follows: TGCGCCAGCGGGACTTCTTACACAGATACGCAGTATTTT. Amino acids: CASGTSYTDTQYF. Complete variable domain (other parts from reference TRBV5-1 and TRBJ2-3): KAGVTQTPRYLIKTRGQQVTLSCSPISGHRSVSWYQQTPGQGLQFLFEYFSETQRNKGNFPGRFSGRQFSNSRSEMNVSTLELGDSALYLCASGTSYTDTQYFGPGTRLTVL.

This chain uses TRBV6-1 with TRBJ1-2; 8 bases are a match to TRBD1. This CDR3 region has 15 residues. Germline assignment: CDR1 MNHNS and CDR2 SASEGT. Germline trimming cut 6 bases from V and 1 base from J; bases unmatched to any gene: 7. CDR3 coding DNA: TGTGCCAGCAGACCCGGGACAGGAAATAACTATGGCTACACCTTC. Translated: CASRPGTGNNYGYTF.

The chain employs TRBV7-3 and TRBJ1-1, with D possibly TRBD1 on 5 matching bases. The CDR3 sequence is 13 residues long. Trimming pared 2 bases from V and 1 base from J, leaving 5 bases between. Germline CDR1 is SGHTA and CDR2 is FQGTGA. The CDR3 DNA reads TGTGCCAGCAGCTTACAGGGGAACACTGAAGCTTTCTTT. This encodes CASSLQGNTEAFF.

The CDR3 sequence is CASSEPRMNSPLHF. The CDR3 DNA reads as TGCGCCAGCAGTGAGCCCAGGATGAATTCACCCCTCCACTTT. The chain is built from TRBV10-2 and TRBJ1-6, with D unresolved. Germline loops: CDR1 WSHSY, CDR2 SAAADI. V gave up 2 bases and J gave up 7 bases, with 9 bases separating them. This CDR3 contains 14 residues.